The 27 T cell receptor beta chains in this list originate from one sample, sequenced in a study of blood T cell repertoires in COVID-19. Sequencing was performed with immunoSEQ multiplex PCR; in TCRdb, only in-frame clones are kept and a portion is missing. The table has 65,000 to 85,000 clones, around 78% seen once. The sequencing input was peripheral blood. The receptors shown here come from a human donor in a cohort sampled during active COVID-19.

This clone was seen a single time. This chain links TRBV5-1 with TRBJ2-5; D remains unclear. The CDR3 consists of 15 residues. Germline loops: CDR1 SGHRS, CDR2 YFSETQ. V shed 3 bases and J shed 5 bases, with 17 bases lying between them. CDR3 in amino acids: CASSWSGEVRETQYF. CDR3 bases: TGCGCCAGCAGCTGGTCCGGTGAAGTCCGGGAGACCCAGTACTTC. Full variable domain (rest looked up from reference TRBV5-1 and TRBJ2-5): KAGVTQTPRYLIKTRGQQVTLSCSPISGHRSVSWYQQTPGQGLQFLFEYFSETQRNKGNFPGRFSGRQFSNSRSEMNVSTLELGDSALYLCASSWSGEVRETQYFGPGTRLLVL.

The chain joins TRBV10-1 to TRBJ2-3; no clear D gene. Trimming removed 3 bases at V and 4 bases at J, with 11 bases between. The germline V gene encodes CDR1 WNHNN and CDR2 SYGVQD (reference sequence). The CDR3 covers 14 residues. Written as DNA, the CDR3 is TGCGCCAGCAGTGACCCAGGTTTGGCAGATACGCAGTATTTT. Translating gives CASSDPGLADTQYF.

The chain joins TRBV9 to TRBJ2-1, with 8 bases lining up with TRBD1. CDR1 and CDR2 from the germline V gene are SGDLS and YYNGEE. CDR3 size: 14 residues. J was trimmed by 9 bases and V by 3 bases; bases with no gene match: 8. CDR3 in amino acids: CASSADRGGGEQFF. CDR3 nucleotide sequence: TGTGCCAGCAGCGCCGACAGGGGCGGCGGTGAGCAGTTCTTC.

J is TRBJ1-1 and V is TRBV10-3, with 8 nucleotides matching TRBD1. Germline CDR1 ENHRY, CDR2 SYGVKD. The CDR3 sequence is 17 residues long. Losses at the gene ends were 2 bases for V and 0 bases for J; bases not matched to a gene: 8. The DNA of the CDR3 is TGTGCCATCAGTGAGCCACCGGGACAGGTACTGAACACTGAAGCTTTCTTT. Residues: CAISEPPGQVLNTEAFF.

The chain combines TRBV5-5 with TRBJ1-1; D not certain. The CDR3 sequence is 14 residues long. The germline V gene has CDR1 SGHKS and CDR2 YYEKEE (reference sequence). The V and J ends lost 3 bases and 0 bases respectively, with 9 bases between them. CDR3 DNA: TGTGCCAGCAGCTCAAAACAGATGAACACTGAAGCTTTCTTT. Translation gives CASSSKQMNTEAFF.

V usage is TRBV29-1 and J usage is TRBJ1-2, with TRBD1 identical over 11 bases. Germline lookup yields CDR1 SQVTM and CDR2 ANQGSEA. The CDR3 is made up of 14 amino acids. The junction had 7 bases not matched to a gene; V was cut back by 5 bases and J by 5 bases. The CDR3 region has the DNA TGCAGCGTTCCAGGACAGGGGGCTGGGTATGGCTACACCTTC. Translation gives CSVPGQGAGYGYTF.

V gene TRBV19 combines with J gene TRBJ1-5; D uncertain. The CDR3 consists of 13 residues. Germline V CDR1 and CDR2: LNHDA, SQIVND (reference sequence). V dropped 2 bases and J dropped 6 bases, with 8 bases sitting between them. CDR3 region: CASSITGSQPQHF. For the CDR3, the DNA is TGTGCCAGTAGTATAACGGGGAGTCAGCCCCAGCATTTT.

The chain employs TRBV30 and TRBJ1-3, with D unresolved. V shed 1 base and J shed 0 bases, with 13 bases lying between them. Germline loops: CDR1 GTSNPN, CDR2 SVGIG (reference sequence). This CDR3 is built from 16 residues. The CDR3 here is CAWSEWGDYSGNTIYF. In nucleotides, the CDR3 is TGTGCCTGGAGTGAATGGGGAGATTACTCTGGAAACACCATATATTTT.

The rearrangement uses TRBV7-2 and TRBJ2-1; TRBD2 agrees at 7 bases. Germline assignment: CDR1 SGHTA and CDR2 FQGNSA. The V gene end was trimmed by 1 base and the J gene end by 4 bases; junction bases not matched to a gene: 4. The CDR3 runs to 15 residues. The CDR3 nucleotides are TGTGCCAGCAGCTTAGGGACTAGTGGGTACAATGAGCAGTTCTTC. This codes for CASSLGTSGYNEQFF.

This chain links TRBV19 with TRBJ2-1; 11 bases line up with TRBD2. V shed 5 bases and J 7 bases; nucleotides not matched to a gene: 4. The CDR3 length is 14 residues. The germline V gene encodes CDR1 LNHDA and CDR2 SQIVND (reference sequence). Written as DNA, the CDR3 is TGTGCCAGTAGTGATAGCGGGAGGGCAAATGAGCAGTTCTTC. Translation: CASSDSGRANEQFF.

The rearrangement links TRBV28 to TRBJ1-5, with 7 bases aligning to TRBD1. This CDR3 has 15 residues. From germline, CDR1 is MDHEN and CDR2 SYDVKM. V gave up 6 bases and J gave up 2 bases; unmatched junction bases: 7. CDR3: CASSSGQEGNQPQHF. CDR3 DNA: TGTGCCAGCAGCTCCGGACAGGAGGGCAATCAGCCCCAGCATTTT.

The V gene is TRBV5-6, the J gene TRBJ1-4; D gene uncertain. Germline loops: CDR1 SGHDT, CDR2 YYEEEE. CDR3 length: 18 amino acids. The V end lost 2 bases, the J end lost 7 bases, and 24 bases lay between the germline ends. The CDR3 DNA reads TGTGCCAGCAGCTTACAATTGAGCGAGAGGGCGCTTACTGAAAAACTGTTTTTT. It codes for CASSLQLSERALTEKLFF.

V and J are TRBV30 and TRBJ1-1; 8 bases are shared with TRBD1. CDR3 length: 13 amino acids. Germline V gives CDR1 GTSNPN, CDR2 SVGIG (reference sequence). V was clipped by 6 bases and J by 5 bases; unmatched bases: 8. The CDR3 nucleotides read TGTGCCTGCCCACAGGGGGAGAGAACTGAAGCTTTCTTT. Protein sequence: CACPQGERTEAFF.

The count of this clone is one. The J gene is TRBJ1-3, the V gene TRBV19; D gene uncertain. CDR3 length equals 15 residues. Trimming took off 1 base at V and 0 bases at J, with 7 bases between the two ends. Germline assignment: CDR1 LNHDA and CDR2 SQIVND (reference sequence). CDR3: CASSIGDYSGNTIYF. The CDR3 nucleotides read TGTGCCAGTAGTATAGGAGACTACTCTGGAAACACCATATATTTT.

The chain joins TRBV19 to TRBJ2-3; D uncertain. The CDR3 runs to 12 residues. With 4 bases removed from V and 0 bases from J, the gap between germline ends came to 2 bases. Germline values: CDR1 LNHDA, CDR2 SQIVND (reference sequence). CDR3 DNA sequence: TGTGCCAGTAGTACTAGCACAGATACGCAGTATTTT. Translated, it gives CASSTSTDTQYF.

The V call is TRBV2, the J call TRBJ2-7; 7 bases agree with TRBD2. Germline lookup yields CDR1 SNHLY and CDR2 FYNNEI. CDR3 size: 18 residues. V gave up 1 base and J gave up 3 bases; unmatched junction bases: 15. In nucleotides, the CDR3 is TGTGCCAGCAGTGAAGGGCGGGGCGGGGAAGCGGGAATCTACGAGCAGTACGTC. Its protein product is CASSEGRGGEAGIYEQYV.

The genes are TRBV5-1 and TRBJ2-5; D is undetermined. CDR3 length equals 13 residues. Germline V gene lookup returns CDR1 SGHRS and CDR2 YFSETQ. V was cut by 5 bases and J by 7 bases, with 15 bases left in between. The CDR3 coding sequence is TGCGCCAGCAGACCCAAATGGGCAGGGACCCAGTACTTC. Residues: CASRPKWAGTQYF.

The rearrangement joins TRBV11-3 to TRBJ1-6; 7 bases fit TRBD1. The germline V gene has CDR1 SGHNT and CDR2 YENEEA. The CDR3 totals 18 residues. V lost 0 bases to trimming and J lost 0 bases; unmatched junction nucleotides: 5. The CDR3, as DNA: TGTGCCAGCAGCTTAGATCAACAGGGGAGCTCCTATAATTCACCCCTCCACTTT. This codes for CASSLDQQGSSYNSPLHF.

The chain employs TRBV10-2 and TRBJ2-7; D unresolved. The CDR3 loop spans 13 amino acids. The V end was cut by 6 bases, the J end by 5 bases, with 14 bases between. In germline, CDR1 is WSHSY, CDR2 SAAADI. The CDR3 is CASRPLSMNEQYV. DNA of the CDR3: TGCGCCAGCAGGCCCTTGAGCATGAACGAGCAGTACGTC.

This chain uses TRBV7-8 with TRBJ2-1; 9 bases are a match to TRBD1. Germline CDR1 reads SGHVS; CDR2 reads FQNEAQ. The CDR3 consists of 18 residues. Trimming at V came to 5 bases and at J to 9 bases, leaving 20 bases not matched to a gene. CDR3 loop: CASSPFASRDRVFTEQFF. As DNA, the CDR3 is TGTGCCAGCAGCCCCTTTGCATCCCGGGACAGGGTTTTTACTGAGCAGTTCTTC.

The rearrangement joins TRBV7-2 to TRBJ1-5, with D maybe TRBD1 (5 bases). This CDR3 spans 14 amino acids. Between the trimmed V and J ends, which lost 5 bases and 4 bases, there was a span of 12 bases. Germline V CDR1 and CDR2: SGHTA, FQGNSA. The CDR3 reads CASSRGFLNQPQHF. The CDR3 DNA reads TGTGCCAGCAGCCGGGGGTTTTTGAATCAGCCCCAGCATTTT.

This clone showed up just a few times. The V gene is TRBV11-3, the J gene TRBJ1-2, with TRBD1 as a possible D gene (5 bases). The CDR3 spans 12 residues. The ends were cut back, 5 bases at V and 8 bases at J, with 12 bases in the middle. Germline V CDR1 and CDR2: SGHNT, YENEEA. CDR3 loop: CASSPGGVGYTF. Written as DNA, the CDR3 is TGTGCCAGCAGCCCGGGGGGAGTAGGCTACACCTTC.

The chain links TRBV11-2 to TRBJ2-1; 10 bases align to TRBD1. This CDR3 comprises 15 residues. Germline values: CDR1 SGHAT, CDR2 FQNNGV. The ends lost 1 base at V and 5 bases at J; junction bases unmatched: 2. CDR3 sequence: CASSLGQGANNEQFF. CDR3 sequence (DNA): TGTGCCAGCAGCTTAGGACAGGGGGCCAACAATGAGCAGTTCTTC. The variable domain in full, with the rest retrieved from reference TRBV11-2 and TRBJ2-1, is EAGVAQSPRYKIIEKRQSVAFWCNPISGHATLYWYQQILGQGPKLLIQFQNNGVVDDSQLPKDRFSAERLKGVDSTLKIQPAKLEDSAVYLCASSLGQGANNEQFFGPGTRLTVL.

The rearrangement uses TRBV19 and TRBJ2-7; 10 bases agree with TRBD1. Germline CDR1 is LNHDA and CDR2 is SQIVND (reference sequence). J lost 5 bases, V lost 4 bases, and 5 bases had no gene match. The CDR3 length is 14 residues. Here the CDR3 DNA reads TGTGCCAGTAGTAAATCCGGGACAGGGGACGAGCAGTACTTC. It codes for CASSKSGTGDEQYF.

V usage is TRBV19 and J usage is TRBJ2-1, with 8 bases fitting TRBD1. The V segment lost 7 bases and the J segment 9 bases; nucleotides outside the gene matches: 11. This CDR3 comprises 14 residues. Germline CDR1 and CDR2: LNHDA and SQIVND (reference sequence). CDR3 DNA: TGTGCCAGTAACTCCCTACAGGGGGTTAGTGAGCAGTTCTTC. This gives the protein CASNSLQGVSEQFF.

The J gene is TRBJ2-3, the V gene TRBV10-1; D is perhaps TRBD1 (6 bases). This CDR3 is 15 amino acids long. Germline V lookup: CDR1 WNHNN, CDR2 SYGVQD (reference sequence). Trimming left V 0 bases short and J 4 bases short, with 11 bases between. The CDR3 here is CASSESGRGADTQYF. The DNA of the CDR3 is TGCGCCAGCAGTGAGTCGGGCAGGGGTGCAGATACGCAGTATTTT.

The genes are TRBV23-1 and TRBJ1-5, with D unclear. TRBV23-1 is designated an ORF whose function remains uncertain. V was clipped by 1 base and J by 3 bases, with 10 bases between them. CDR3 length: 15 residues. CDR3: CASSQFFPVNQPQHF. CDR3 coding DNA: TGCGCCAGCAGTCAATTCTTCCCAGTCAATCAGCCCCAGCATTTT.